Below are 3 T cell receptor beta chains sequenced from a single sample in a study of technical replicates of blood from several donors. Clones were sequenced by immunoSEQ multiplex PCR, and TCRdb holds only the in-frame ones, with some missing. The table lists 90,000 to 100,000 clones, 90% to 97% of them singletons. The sequenced sample consisted of T cells isolated from PBMCs. Receptors originate from a human donor in good health.

V and J are TRBV7-9 and TRBJ2-7; D is unclear. The germline gives CDR1 SEHNR, CDR2 FQNEAQ (reference sequence). CDR3 length equals 12 residues. Deletions cut 5 bases from V and 6 bases from J, with 11 bases between. This CDR3 reads CASSNQAREQYF. CDR3 bases: TGTGCCAGCAGCAATCAGGCACGCGAGCAGTACTTC.

This clone was seen once. The chain is built from TRBV18 and TRBJ2-1, with a tentative D call TRBD1 (5 bases). Per germline, CDR1 KGHSH and CDR2 LQKENI. V lost 2 bases, J lost 8 bases, and 10 bases lay in between. This CDR3 has 13 residues. CDR3 loop: CASSPVGADEQFF. The CDR3 nucleotides are TGTGCCAGCTCACCAGTAGGGGCGGATGAGCAGTTCTTC.

The rearrangement uses TRBV9 and TRBJ1-1; no clear D gene. This CDR3 region has 14 residues. The V and J ends lost 1 base and 0 bases respectively, with 7 bases between them. Germline V gives CDR1 SGDLS, CDR2 YYNGEE. DNA for the CDR3: TGTGCCAGCAGCGTAAGCCTCATGAACACTGAAGCTTTCTTT. Protein product: CASSVSLMNTEAFF.